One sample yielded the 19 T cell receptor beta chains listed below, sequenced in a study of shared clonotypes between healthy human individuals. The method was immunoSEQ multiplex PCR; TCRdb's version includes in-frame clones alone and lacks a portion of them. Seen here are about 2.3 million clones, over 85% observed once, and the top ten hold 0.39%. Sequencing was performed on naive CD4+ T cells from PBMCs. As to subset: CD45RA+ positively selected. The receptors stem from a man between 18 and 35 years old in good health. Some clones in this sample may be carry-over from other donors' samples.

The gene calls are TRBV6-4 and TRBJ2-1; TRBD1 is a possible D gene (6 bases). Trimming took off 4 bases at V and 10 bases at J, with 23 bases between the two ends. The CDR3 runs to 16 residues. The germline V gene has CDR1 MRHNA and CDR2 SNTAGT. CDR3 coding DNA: TGTGCCAGCAGTGTGGGGTGGTCAGGGGAAGGGAAAGAGCAGTTCTTC. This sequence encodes CASSVGWSGEGKEQFF.

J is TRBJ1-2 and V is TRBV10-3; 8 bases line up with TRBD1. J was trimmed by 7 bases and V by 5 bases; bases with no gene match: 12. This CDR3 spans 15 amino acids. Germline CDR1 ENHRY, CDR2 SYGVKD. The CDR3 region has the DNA TGTGCCATCAGTATGGACAGTCAGGGGGCCTTTGGCTACACCTTC. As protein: CAISMDSQGAFGYTF.

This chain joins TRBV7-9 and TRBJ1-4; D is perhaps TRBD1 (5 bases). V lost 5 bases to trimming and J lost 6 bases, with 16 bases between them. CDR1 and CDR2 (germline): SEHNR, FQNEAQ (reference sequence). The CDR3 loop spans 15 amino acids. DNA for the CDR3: TGTGCCAGCAGCGACACCGGGACTTCATATGAAAAACTGTTTTTT. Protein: CASSDTGTSYEKLFF.

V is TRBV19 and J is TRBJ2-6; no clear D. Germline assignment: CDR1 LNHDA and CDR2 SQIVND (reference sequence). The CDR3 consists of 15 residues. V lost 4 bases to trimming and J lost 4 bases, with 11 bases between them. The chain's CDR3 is CASSNGPRGANVLTF. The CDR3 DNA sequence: TGTGCCAGTAGTAACGGCCCGAGGGGGGCCAACGTCCTGACTTTC.

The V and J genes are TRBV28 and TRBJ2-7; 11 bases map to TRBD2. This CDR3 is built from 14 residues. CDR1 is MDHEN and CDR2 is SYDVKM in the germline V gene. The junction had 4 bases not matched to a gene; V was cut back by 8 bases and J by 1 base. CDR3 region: CASAGTSGSYEQYF. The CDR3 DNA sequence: TGTGCCAGCGCCGGGACTAGCGGATCCTACGAGCAGTACTTC.

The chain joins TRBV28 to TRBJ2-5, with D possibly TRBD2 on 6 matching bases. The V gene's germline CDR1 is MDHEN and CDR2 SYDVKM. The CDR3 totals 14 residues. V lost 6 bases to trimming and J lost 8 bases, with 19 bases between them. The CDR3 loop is CASRKGGAARTQYF. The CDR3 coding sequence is TGTGCCAGCAGGAAGGGAGGTGCAGCTCGTACCCAGTACTTC.

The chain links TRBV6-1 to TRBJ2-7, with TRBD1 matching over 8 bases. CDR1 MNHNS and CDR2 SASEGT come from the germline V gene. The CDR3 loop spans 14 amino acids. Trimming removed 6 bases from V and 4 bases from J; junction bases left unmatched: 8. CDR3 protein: CASREYRGSYEQYF. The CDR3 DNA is TGTGCCAGCAGAGAATACAGGGGGAGTTACGAGCAGTACTTC.

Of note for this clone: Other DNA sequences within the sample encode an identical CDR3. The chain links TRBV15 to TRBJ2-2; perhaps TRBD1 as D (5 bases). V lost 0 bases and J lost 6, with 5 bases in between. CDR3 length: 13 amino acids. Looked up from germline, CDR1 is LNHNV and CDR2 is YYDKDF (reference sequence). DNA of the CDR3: TGTGCCACCAGCAGAGACAGGGCCGGGGAGCTGTTTTTT. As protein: CATSRDRAGELFF.

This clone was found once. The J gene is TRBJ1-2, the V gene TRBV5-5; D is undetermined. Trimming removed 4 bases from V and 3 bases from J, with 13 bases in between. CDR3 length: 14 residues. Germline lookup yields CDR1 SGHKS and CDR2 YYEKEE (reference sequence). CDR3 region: CASSRGPEDYGYTF. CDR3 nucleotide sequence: TGTGCCAGCAGCCGAGGACCGGAGGACTATGGCTACACCTTC.

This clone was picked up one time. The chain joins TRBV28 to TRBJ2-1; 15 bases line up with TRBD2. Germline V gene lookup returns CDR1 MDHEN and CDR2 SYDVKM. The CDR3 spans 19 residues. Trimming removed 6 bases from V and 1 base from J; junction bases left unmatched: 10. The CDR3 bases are TGTGCCAGCAGGAGGACTAGCGGGAGGGTTTTGGATTCCTACAATGAGCAGTTCTTC. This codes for CASRRTSGRVLDSYNEQFF.

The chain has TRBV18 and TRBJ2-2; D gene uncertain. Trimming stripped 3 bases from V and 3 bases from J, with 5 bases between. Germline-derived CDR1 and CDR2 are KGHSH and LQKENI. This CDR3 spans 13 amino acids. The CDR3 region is CASSPRYTGELFF. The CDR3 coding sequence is TGTGCCAGCTCACCGAGGTACACCGGGGAGCTGTTTTTT.

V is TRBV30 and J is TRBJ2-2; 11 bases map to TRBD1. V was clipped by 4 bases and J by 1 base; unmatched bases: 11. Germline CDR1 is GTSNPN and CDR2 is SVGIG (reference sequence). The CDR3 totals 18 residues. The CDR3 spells CAWINGQGAFLNTGELFF. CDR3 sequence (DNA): TGTGCCTGGATTAATGGACAGGGGGCATTTCTGAACACCGGGGAGCTGTTTTTT.

DNA of the CDR3: TGTGCCAGCAGCGGGGGCTCGAAGTACGAGCAGTACTTC. It yields the protein CASSGGSKYEQYF. The V call is TRBV5-4, the J call TRBJ2-7; D perhaps matches TRBD1 (6 bases). The CDR3 runs to 13 residues. Deletions cut 4 bases from V and 4 bases from J, with 12 bases between. The germline V gene encodes CDR1 SGHNT and CDR2 YYREEE (reference sequence). The full variable domain, with the rest looked up from reference TRBV5-4 and TRBJ2-7, is ETGVTQSPTHLIKTRGQQVTLRCSSQSGHNTVSWYQQALGQGPQFIFQYYREEENGRGNFPPRFSGLQFPNYSSELNVNALELDDSALYLCASSGGSKYEQYFGPGTRLTVT.

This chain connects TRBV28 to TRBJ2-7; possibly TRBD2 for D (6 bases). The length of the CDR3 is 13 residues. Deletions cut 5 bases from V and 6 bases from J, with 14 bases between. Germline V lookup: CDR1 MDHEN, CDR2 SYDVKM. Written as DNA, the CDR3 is TGTGCCAGCAGTCCCCGTTTGGGGGGCGAGCAGTACTTC. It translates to CASSPRLGGEQYF.

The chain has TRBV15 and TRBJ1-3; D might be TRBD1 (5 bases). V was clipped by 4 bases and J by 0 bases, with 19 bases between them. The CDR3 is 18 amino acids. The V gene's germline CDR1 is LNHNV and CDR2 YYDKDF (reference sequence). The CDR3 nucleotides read TGTGCCACCAGCAAACCGGGACGCAGGAGTCGCTCTGGAAACACCATATATTTT. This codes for CATSKPGRRSRSGNTIYF. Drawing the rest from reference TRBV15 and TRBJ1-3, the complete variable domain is DAMVIQNPRYQVTQFGKPVTLSCSQTLNHNVMYWYQQKSSQAPKLLFHYYDKDFNNEADTPDNFQSRRPNTSFCFLDIRSPGLGDTAMYLCATSKPGRRSRSGNTIYFGEGSWLTVV.

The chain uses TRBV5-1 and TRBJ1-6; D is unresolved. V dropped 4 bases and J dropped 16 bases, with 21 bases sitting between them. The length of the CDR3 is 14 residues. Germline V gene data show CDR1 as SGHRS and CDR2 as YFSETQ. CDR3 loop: CASSRAGLERVLHF. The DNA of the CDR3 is TGCGCCAGCAGCCGCGCAGGACTTGAAAGGGTTCTCCACTTT.

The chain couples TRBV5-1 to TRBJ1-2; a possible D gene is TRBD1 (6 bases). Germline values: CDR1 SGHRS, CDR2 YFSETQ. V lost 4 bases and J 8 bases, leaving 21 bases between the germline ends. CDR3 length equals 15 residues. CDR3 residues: CASSPGQSLLGGYTF. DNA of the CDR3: TGCGCCAGCAGCCCCGGACAGAGCCTACTCGGGGGCTACACCTTC.

CDR3 in DNA: TGTGCCAGCAGTTTAAGGCGGCTGCTTAACTATGGCTACACCTTC. Protein: CASSLRRLLNYGYTF. The gene calls are TRBV28 and TRBJ1-2, with D unresolved. CDR1 is MDHEN and CDR2 is SYDVKM in the germline V gene. This CDR3 has 15 residues. V was trimmed by 2 bases and J by 1 base, leaving 11 bases between them.

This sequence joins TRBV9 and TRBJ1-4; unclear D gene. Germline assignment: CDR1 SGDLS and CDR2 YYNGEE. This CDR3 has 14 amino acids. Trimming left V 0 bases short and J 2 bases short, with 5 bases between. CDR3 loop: CASSVARTNEKLFF. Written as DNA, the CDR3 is TGTGCCAGCAGCGTAGCCCGGACTAATGAAAAACTGTTTTTT.